The clone carrying this T cell receptor beta chain has just one count. Its antigen is not known. The data derive from a study of cytomegalovirus exposure and HLA in healthy donors. General study points: It was reported that TCR beta sequences correctly inferred the HLA-A and HLA-B alleles for most subjects. A later analysis linked a missense DCLRE1C variant to TCR beta V- and J-gene trimming. A later analysis reportedly found that, within productive TCRs, an Asian-associated ancestry cluster had fewer N-insertions than the mean observed across the roughly 730 donors.

A multiplex PCR was run with 60 Vbeta primers and 13 Jbeta primers. Method: immunoSEQ multiplex PCR; TCRdb's copy keeps in-frame clones and lacks some. The top ten hold around 13% of the sample, which has some 150,000 clones, roughly 81% seen once. Specimen: PBMCs. The sequence came from a woman aged 45-59 years in good health and CMV-seronegative.

The CDR3 loop reads CASGLRGNTEAFF. CDR3 nucleotide sequence: TGTGCCAGCGGCCTCCGGGGGAACACTGAAGCTTTCTTT. The rearrangement links TRBV27 to TRBJ1-1, with D uncertain. There are 13 residues in the CDR3. The germline V and J ends were trimmed by 8 bases and 1 base, with 11 bases remaining between them. Germline V gene sequence: CDR1 MNHEY, CDR2 SMNVEV (reference sequence).